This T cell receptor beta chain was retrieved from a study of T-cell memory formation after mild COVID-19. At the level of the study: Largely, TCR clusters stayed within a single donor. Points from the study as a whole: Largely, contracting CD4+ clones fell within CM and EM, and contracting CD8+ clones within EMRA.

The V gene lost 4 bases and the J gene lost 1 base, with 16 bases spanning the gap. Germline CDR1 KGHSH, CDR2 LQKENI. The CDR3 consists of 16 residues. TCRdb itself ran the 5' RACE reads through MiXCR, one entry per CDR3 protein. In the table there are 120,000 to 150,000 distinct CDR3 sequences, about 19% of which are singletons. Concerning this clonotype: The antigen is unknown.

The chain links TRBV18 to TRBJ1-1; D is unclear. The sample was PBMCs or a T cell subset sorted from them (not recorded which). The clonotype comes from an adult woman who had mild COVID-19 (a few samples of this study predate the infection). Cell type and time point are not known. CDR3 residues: CASSLGRADRNTEAFF. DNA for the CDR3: TGTGCCAGCTCACTCGGACGGGCCGATAGGAACACTGAAGCTTTCTTT. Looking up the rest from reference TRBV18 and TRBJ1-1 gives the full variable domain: NAGVMQNPRHLVRRRGQEARLRCSPMKGHSHVYWYRQLPEEGLKFMVYLQKENIIDESGMPKERFSAEFPKEGPSILRIQQVVRGDSAAYFCASSLGRADRNTEAFFGQGTRLTVV.